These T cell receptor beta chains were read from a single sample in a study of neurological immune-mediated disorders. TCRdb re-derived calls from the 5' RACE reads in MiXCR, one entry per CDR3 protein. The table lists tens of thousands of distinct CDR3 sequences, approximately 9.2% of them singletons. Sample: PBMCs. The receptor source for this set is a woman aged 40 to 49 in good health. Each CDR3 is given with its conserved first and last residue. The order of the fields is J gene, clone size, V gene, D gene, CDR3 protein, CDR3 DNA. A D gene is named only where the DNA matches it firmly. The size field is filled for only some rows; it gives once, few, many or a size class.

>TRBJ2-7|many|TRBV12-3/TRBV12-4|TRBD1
CASSSRTGMDRYEQYF
TGTGCCAGCAGTTCTCGGACAGGGATGGATCGCTACGAGCAGTACTTC
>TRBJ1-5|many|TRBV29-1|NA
CSVAEGGKGNQPQHF
TGCAGCGTGGCGGAGGGAGGTAAGGGCAATCAGCCCCAGCATTTT
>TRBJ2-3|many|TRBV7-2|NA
CASSPPGTTAGDTQYF
TGTGCCAGCAGCCCCCCCGGGACAACAGCGGGAGATACGCAGTATTTT
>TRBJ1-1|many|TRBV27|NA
CASSLASVTAKNTEAFF
TGTGCCAGCAGTTTGGCCTCCGTGACGGCAAAGAACACTGAAGCTTTCTTT
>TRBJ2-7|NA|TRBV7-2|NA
CASSTRRGQWNEQYF
TGTGCCAGCAGCACAAGGAGGGGACAGTGGAACGAGCAGTACTTC
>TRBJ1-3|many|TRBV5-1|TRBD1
CASSPGQGGGNTIYF
TGCGCCAGCAGCCCCGGACAGGGGGGTGGAAACACCATATATTTT
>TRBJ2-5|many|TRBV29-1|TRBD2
CSVGLAGPGTQYF
TGCAGCGTTGGGCTAGCGGGGCCAGGGACCCAGTACTTC
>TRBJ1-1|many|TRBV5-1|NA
CASSLDGPHTEAFF
TGCGCCAGCAGCTTGGATGGACCGCACACTGAAGCTTTCTTT
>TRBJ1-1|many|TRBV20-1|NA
CSAGGGNTEAFF
TGCAGTGCTGGGGGGGGGAACACTGAAGCTTTCTTT
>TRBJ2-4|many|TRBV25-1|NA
CASSSGWSAKNIQYF
TGTGCCAGCAGTTCTGGGTGGAGTGCCAAAAACATTCAGTACTTC
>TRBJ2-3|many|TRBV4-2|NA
CASSWTYSSTDTQYF
TGTGCCAGCAGCTGGACTTACTCTAGCACAGATACGCAGTATTTT
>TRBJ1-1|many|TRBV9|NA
CASSPLTTGGAFF
TGTGCCAGCAGTCCTCTTACCACAGGAGGAGCTTTCTTT
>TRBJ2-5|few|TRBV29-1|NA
CSVEGARIQETQYF
TGCAGCGTTGAAGGCGCCAGGATACAAGAGACCCAGTACTTC
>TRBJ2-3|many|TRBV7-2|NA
CASSLQMGYTDTQYF
TGTGCCAGCAGCTTACAGATGGGGTACACAGATACGCAGTATTTT
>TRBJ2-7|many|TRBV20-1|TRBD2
CSASRAGRNEQYF
TGCAGTGCCTCGCGTGCCGGGAGGAACGAGCAGTACTTC
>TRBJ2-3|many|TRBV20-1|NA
CSVPGRITDTQYF
TGCAGTGTCCCGGGCCGGATCACAGATACGCAGTATTTT
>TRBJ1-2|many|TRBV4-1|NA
CASSQASQGSGYTF
TGCGCCAGCAGCCAAGCCTCACAGGGCTCGGGCTACACCTTC
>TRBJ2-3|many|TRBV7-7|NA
CASSPGTAAGTQYF
TGTGCCAGCAGCCCAGGGACTGCGGCGGGTACGCAGTATTTT
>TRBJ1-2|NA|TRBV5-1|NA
CASRPEAGVPYGYTF
TGCGCCAGCAGGCCCGAGGCGGGGGTACCCTATGGCTACACCTTC
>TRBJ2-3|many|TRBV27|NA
CASRNLGGPLTDTQYF
TGTGCCAGCAGAAACTTGGGGGGGCCCCTCACAGATACGCAGTATTTT
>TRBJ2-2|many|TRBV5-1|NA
CASSLAAGLDGELFF
TGCGCCAGCAGCTTGGCCGCGGGTTTGGACGGGGAGCTGTTTTTT
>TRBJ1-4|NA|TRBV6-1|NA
CASTPLGEGPKRRKLFF
TGTGCCAGCACCCCCCTCGGGGAGGGACCTAAACGACGAAAACTGTTTTTT